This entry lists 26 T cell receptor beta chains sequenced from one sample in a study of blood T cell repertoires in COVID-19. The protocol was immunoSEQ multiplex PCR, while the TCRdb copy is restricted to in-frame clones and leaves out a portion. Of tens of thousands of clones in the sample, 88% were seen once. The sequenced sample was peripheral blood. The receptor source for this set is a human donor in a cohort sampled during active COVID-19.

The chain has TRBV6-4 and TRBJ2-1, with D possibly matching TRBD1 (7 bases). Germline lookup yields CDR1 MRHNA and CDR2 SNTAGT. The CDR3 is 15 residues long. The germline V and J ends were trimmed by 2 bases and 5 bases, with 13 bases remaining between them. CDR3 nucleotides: TGTGCCAGCAGTGACGGCAGGGGGGCAAACAATGAGCAGTTCTTC. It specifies CASSDGRGANNEQFF.

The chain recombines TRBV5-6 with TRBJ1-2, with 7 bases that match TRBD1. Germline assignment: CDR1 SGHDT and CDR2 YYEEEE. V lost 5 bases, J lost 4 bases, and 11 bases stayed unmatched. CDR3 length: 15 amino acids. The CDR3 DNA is TGTGCCAGCAGTCACCCTAGCGGGACAGTCTATGGCTACACCTTC. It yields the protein CASSHPSGTVYGYTF. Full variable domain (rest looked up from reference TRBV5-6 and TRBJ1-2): DAGVTQSPTHLIKTRGQQVTLRCSPKSGHDTVSWYQQALGQGPQFIFQYYEEEERQRGNFPDRFSGHQFPNYSSELNVNALLLGDSALYLCASSHPSGTVYGYTFGSGTRLTVV.

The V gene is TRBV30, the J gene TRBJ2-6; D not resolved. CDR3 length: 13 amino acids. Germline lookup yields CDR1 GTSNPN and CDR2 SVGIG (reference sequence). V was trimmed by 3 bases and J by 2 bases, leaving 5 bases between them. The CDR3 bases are TGTGCCTGGAGGTCTGCTGGGGCCAACGTCCTGACTTTC. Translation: CAWRSAGANVLTF.

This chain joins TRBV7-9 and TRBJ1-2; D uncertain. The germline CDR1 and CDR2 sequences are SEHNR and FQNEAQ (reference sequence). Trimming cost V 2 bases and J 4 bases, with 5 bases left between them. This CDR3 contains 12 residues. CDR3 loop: CASSLTGYGYTF. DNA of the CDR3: TGTGCCAGCAGCTTAACGGGCTATGGCTACACCTTC. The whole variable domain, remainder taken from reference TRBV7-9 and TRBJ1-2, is DTGVSQNPRHKITKRGQNVTFRCDPISEHNRLYWYRQTLGQGPEFLTYFQNEAQLEKSRLLSDRFSAERPKGSFSTLEIQRTEQGDSAMYLCASSLTGYGYTFGSGTRLTVV.

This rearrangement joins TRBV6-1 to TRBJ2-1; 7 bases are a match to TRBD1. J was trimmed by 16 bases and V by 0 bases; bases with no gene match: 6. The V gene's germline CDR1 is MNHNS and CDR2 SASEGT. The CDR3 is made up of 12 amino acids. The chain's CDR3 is CASSEAGTVSFF. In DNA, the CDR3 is TGTGCCAGCAGTGAAGCCGGGACAGTGAGTTTCTTC.

CDR3 amino acids: CASSLDGGMDIQYF. Here the CDR3 DNA reads TGTGCCAGCAGCTTAGATGGAGGCATGGACATTCAGTACTTC. The V and J genes are TRBV7-6 and TRBJ2-4, with D perhaps matching TRBD2 (5 bases). Germline V lookup: CDR1 SGHVS, CDR2 FNYEAQ. V dropped 1 base and J dropped 8 bases, with 12 bases sitting between them. The CDR3 has 14 residues.

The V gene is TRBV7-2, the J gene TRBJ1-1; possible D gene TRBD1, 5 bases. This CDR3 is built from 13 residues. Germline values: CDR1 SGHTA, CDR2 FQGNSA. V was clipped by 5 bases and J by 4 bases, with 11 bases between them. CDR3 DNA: TGTGCCAGCAGCGGCAGGGTTGTCACTGAAGCTTTCTTT. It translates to CASSGRVVTEAFF. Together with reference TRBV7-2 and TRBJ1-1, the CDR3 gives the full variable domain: GAGVSQSPSNKVTEKGKDVELRCDPISGHTALYWYRQSLGQGLEFLIYFQGNSAPDKSGLPSDRFSAERTGGSVSTLTIQRTQQEDSAVYLCASSGRVVTEAFFGQGTRLTVV.

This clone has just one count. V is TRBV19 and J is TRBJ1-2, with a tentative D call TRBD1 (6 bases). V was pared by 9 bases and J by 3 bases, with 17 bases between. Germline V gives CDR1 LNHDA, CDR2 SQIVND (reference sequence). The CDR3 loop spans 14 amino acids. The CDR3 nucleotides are TGTGCCAGCCGGGAGGGGGGCTCGGACTATGGCTACACCTTC. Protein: CASREGGSDYGYTF.

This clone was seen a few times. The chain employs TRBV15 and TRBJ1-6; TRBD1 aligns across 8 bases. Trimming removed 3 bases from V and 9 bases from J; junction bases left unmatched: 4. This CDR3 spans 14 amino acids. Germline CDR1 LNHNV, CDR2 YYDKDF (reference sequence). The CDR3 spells CATSRSGQVSPLHF. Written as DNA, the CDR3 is TGTGCCACCAGCAGGTCGGGACAGGTTTCACCCCTCCACTTT.

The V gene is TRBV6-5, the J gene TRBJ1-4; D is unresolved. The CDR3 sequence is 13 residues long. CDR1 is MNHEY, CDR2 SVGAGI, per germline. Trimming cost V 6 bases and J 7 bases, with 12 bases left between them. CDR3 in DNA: TGTGCCAGCAGACCTCCCGGTGGTGAAAAACTGTTTTTT. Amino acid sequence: CASRPPGGEKLFF.

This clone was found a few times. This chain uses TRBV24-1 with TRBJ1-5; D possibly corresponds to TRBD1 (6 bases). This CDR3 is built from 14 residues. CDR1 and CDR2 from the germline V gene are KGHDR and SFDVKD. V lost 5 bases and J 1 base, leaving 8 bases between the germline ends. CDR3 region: CATSGTASNQPQHF. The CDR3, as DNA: TGTGCCACCAGTGGGACAGCGAGCAATCAGCCCCAGCATTTT.

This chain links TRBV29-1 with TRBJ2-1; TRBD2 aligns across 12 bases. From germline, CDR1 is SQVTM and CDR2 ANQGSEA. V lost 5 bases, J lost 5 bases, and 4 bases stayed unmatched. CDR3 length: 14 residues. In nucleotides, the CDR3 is TGCAGCGTTCCACTAGCGGGGGGCCACAATGAGCAGTTCTTC. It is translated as CSVPLAGGHNEQFF.

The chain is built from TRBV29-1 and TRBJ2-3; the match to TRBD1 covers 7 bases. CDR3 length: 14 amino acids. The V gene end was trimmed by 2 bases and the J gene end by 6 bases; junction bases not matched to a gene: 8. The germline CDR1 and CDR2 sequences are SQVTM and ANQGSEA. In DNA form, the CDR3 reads TGCAGCGTTGAACTAGGACAGGCCACGGATACGCAGTATTTT. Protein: CSVELGQATDTQYF.

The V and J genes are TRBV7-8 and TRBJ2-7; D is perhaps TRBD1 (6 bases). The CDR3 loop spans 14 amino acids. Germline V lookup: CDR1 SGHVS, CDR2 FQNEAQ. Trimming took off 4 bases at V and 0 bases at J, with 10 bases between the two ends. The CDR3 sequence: CASSSGTTSYEQYF. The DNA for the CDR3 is TGTGCCAGCAGCTCCGGGACAACCTCCTACGAGCAGTACTTC.

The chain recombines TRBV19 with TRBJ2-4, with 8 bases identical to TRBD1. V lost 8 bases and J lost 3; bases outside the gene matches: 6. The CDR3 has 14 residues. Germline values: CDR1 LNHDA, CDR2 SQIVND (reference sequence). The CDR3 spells CASSRQGSKNIQYF. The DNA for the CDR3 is TGTGCCAGTTCGCGACAGGGGAGCAAAAACATTCAGTACTTC.

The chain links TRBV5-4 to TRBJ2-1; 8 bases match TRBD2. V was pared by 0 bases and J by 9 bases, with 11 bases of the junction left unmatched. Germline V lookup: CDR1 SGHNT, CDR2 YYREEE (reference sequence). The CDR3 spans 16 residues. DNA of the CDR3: TGTGCCAGCAGCTTGGACCAGGCTAGCGGGCCTCCTGAGCAGTTCTTC. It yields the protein CASSLDQASGPPEQFF.

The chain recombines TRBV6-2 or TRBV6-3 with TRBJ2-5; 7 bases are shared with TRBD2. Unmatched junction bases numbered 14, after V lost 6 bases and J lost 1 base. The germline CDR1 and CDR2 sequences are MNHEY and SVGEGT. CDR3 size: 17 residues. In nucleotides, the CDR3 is TGTGCCAGCAGCAGTACCCCCCTAGCGGCCGTCCAAGAGACCCAGTACTTC. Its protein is CASSSTPLAAVQETQYF.

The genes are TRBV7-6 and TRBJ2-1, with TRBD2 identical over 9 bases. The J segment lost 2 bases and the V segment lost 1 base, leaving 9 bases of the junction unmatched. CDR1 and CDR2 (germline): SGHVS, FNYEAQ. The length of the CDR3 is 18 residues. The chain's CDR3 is CASSLVPASGMTYNEQFF. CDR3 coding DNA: TGTGCCAGCAGCTTAGTCCCAGCTAGCGGGATGACCTACAATGAGCAGTTCTTC.

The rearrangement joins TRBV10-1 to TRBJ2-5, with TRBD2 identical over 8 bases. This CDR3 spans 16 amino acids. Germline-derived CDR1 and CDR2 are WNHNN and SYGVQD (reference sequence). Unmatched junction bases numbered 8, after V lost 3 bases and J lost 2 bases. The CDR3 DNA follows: TGCGCCAGCAGTGATTACGGGAGGGCTGTACAAGAGACCCAGTACTTC. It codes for CASSDYGRAVQETQYF.

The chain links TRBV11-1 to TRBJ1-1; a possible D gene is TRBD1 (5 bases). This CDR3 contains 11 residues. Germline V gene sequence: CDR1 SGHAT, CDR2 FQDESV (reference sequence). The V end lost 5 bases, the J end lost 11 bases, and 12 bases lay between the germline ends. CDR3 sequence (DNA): TGTGCCAGCAGCCCTGTTGGGGGGGCTTTCTTT. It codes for CASSPVGGAFF.

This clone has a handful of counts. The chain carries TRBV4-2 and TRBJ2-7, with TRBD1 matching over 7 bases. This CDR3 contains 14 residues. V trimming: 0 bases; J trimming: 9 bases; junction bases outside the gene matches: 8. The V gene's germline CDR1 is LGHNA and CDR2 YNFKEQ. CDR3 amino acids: CASSQEVTGDVQYF. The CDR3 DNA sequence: TGTGCCAGCAGCCAAGAGGTAACAGGGGATGTGCAGTACTTC.

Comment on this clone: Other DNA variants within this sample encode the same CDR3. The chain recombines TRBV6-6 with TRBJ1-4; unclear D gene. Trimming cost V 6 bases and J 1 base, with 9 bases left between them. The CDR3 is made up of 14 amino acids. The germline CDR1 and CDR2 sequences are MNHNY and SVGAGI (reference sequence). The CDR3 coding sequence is TGTGCCAGCAGCCCCGCGGGAACTAATGAAAAACTGTTTTTT. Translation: CASSPAGTNEKLFF.

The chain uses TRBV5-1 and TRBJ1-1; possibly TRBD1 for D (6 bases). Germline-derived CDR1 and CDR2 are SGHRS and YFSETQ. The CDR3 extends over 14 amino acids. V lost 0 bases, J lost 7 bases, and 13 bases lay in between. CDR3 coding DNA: TGCGCCAGCAGCTTGGGGCAGGGAGGGGGTGAAGCTTTCTTT. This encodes CASSLGQGGGEAFF. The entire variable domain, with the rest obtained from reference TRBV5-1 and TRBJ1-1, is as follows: KAGVTQTPRYLIKTRGQQVTLSCSPISGHRSVSWYQQTPGQGLQFLFEYFSETQRNKGNFPGRFSGRQFSNSRSEMNVSTLELGDSALYLCASSLGQGGGEAFFGQGTRLTVV.

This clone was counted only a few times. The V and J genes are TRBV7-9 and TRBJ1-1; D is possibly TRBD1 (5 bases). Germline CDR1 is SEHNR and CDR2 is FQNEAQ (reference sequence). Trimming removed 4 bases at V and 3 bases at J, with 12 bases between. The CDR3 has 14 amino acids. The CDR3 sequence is CASSSTGVHTEAFF. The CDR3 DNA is TGTGCCAGCAGCTCTACAGGAGTACACACTGAAGCTTTCTTT. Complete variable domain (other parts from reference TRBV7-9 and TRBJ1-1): DTGVSQNPRHKITKRGQNVTFRCDPISEHNRLYWYRQTLGQGPEFLTYFQNEAQLEKSRLLSDRFSAERPKGSFSTLEIQRTEQGDSAMYLCASSSTGVHTEAFFGQGTRLTVV.

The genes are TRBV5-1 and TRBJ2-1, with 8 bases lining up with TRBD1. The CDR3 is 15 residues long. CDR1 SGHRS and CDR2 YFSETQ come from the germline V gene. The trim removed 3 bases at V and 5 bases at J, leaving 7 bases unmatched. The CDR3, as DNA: TGCGCCAGCAGCTGGACAGGGTGGAAAAACAATGAGCAGTTCTTC. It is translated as CASSWTGWKNNEQFF.

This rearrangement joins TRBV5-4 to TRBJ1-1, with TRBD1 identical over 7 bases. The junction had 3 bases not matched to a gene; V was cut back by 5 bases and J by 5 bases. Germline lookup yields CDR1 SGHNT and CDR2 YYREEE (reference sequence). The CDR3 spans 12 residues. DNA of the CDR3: TGTGCCAGCAGGGGGGGACAGACTGAAGCTTTCTTT. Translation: CASRGGQTEAFF. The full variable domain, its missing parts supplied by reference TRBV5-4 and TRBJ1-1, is ETGVTQSPTHLIKTRGQQVTLRCSSQSGHNTVSWYQQALGQGPQFIFQYYREEENGRGNFPPRFSGLQFPNYSSELNVNALELDDSALYLCASRGGQTEAFFGQGTRLTVV.